The sequence of this T cell receptor (beta chain) was determined in a study of blood T cell repertoires in COVID-19. Study information: PBMCs, B-cell-depleted T cells, or T cells provided the cDNA or gDNA that made up the material.

Measured with immunoSEQ multiplex PCR; TCRdb has only the in-frame clones, and not every one. The sample yields about 120,000 clones, about 90% seen once. The sequenced material came from peripheral blood. The TCR sequence derives from a woman aged 45-65 years with acute or convalescent COVID-19.

CDR3 protein: CASSDWTGGHEKLFF. The DNA of the CDR3 is TGCGCCAGCAGCGATTGGACAGGGGGCCATGAAAAACTGTTTTTT. This chain uses TRBV4-1 with TRBJ1-4; 11 bases are a match to TRBD1. Germline CDR1 is MGHRA and CDR2 is YSYEKL. The length of the CDR3 is 15 residues. V lost 5 bases to trimming and J lost 6 bases; unmatched junction nucleotides: 5.